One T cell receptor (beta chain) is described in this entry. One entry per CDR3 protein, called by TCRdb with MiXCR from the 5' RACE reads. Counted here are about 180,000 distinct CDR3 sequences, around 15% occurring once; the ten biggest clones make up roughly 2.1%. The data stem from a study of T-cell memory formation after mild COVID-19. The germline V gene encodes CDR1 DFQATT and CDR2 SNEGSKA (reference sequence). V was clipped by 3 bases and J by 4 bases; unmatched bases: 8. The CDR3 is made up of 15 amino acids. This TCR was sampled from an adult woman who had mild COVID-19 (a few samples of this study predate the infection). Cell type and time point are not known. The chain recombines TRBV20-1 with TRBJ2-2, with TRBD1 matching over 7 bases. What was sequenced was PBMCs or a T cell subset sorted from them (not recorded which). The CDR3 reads CSARGVRQGTGELFF. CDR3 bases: TGCAGTGCTAGGGGGGTTCGACAGGGCACCGGGGAGCTGTTTTTT.